The TCR beta chain under discussion was sequenced for a study of CD8 T cells in ankylosing spondylitis. TCRdb fed the 5' RACE reads into MiXCR, producing one record per CDR3 protein. The sample has a few hundred thousand distinct CDR3 sequences; 20% are singletons. Worth noting for this clonotype: What it binds is unknown.

Findings of the study overall: Clones linked to disease were reported to show significant enrichment in matched ankylosing spondylitis synovial fluid.

Germline V gene lookup returns CDR1 KGHSH and CDR2 LQKENI. The J segment lost 8 bases and the V segment lost 3 bases, leaving 11 bases of the junction unmatched. This CDR3 has 15 amino acids. The sequence came from a male donor with ankylosing spondylitis or in good health (not recorded which). The sample comprised blood, either unsorted or a sorted T cell fraction (not recorded which). This sequence joins TRBV18 and TRBJ2-7, with 9 bases that match TRBD1. CDR3 region: CASSPGPGQGGKQYV. In DNA, the CDR3 is TGTGCCAGCTCACCCGGGCCGGGACAGGGAGGAAAGCAGTACGTC.